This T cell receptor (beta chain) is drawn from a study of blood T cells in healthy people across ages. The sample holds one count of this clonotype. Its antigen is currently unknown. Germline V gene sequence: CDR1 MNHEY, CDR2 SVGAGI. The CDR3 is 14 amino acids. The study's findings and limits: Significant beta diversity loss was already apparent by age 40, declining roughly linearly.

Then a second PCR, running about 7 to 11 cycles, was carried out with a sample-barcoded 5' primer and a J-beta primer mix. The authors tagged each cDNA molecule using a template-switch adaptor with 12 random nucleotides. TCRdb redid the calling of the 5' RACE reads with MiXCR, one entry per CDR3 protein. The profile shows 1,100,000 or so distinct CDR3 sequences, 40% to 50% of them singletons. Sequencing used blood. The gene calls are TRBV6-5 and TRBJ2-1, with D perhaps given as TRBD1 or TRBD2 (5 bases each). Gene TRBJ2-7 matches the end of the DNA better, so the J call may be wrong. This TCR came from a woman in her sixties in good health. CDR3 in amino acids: CASSSGRVGYEQYF. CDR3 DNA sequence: TGTGCCAGCAGTTCGGGGCGGGTTGGCTACGAGCAGTACTTC.